Listed here are 5 T cell receptor beta chains from one sample, sequenced in a study of shared clonotypes between healthy human individuals. Profiled with immunoSEQ multiplex PCR; TCRdb holds only in-frame clones, not every one. The sample has about 1.4 million clones, approximately 96% seen once. Sequencing was done on a sample of naive CD4+ T cells sorted from blood. Subset reported: CD45RA+ positively selected. These TCRs come from a man in his thirties or forties in good health.

The chain carries TRBV2 and TRBJ2-2; 9 bases align to TRBD1. CDR3 length: 17 residues. In germline, CDR1 is SNHLY, CDR2 FYNNEI. V gave up 6 bases and J gave up 6 bases; unmatched junction bases: 14. CDR3 sequence (DNA): TGTGCCAGCAGGGACAGGGGTGGACAGCGATGGTCCGGGGAGCTGTTTTTT. Its protein is CASRDRGGQRWSGELFF.

For this clone: Other nucleotide sequences from this sample produce the same CDR3. The rearrangement links TRBV2 to TRBJ2-7; 10 bases are shared with TRBD1. V gave up 6 bases and J gave up 4 bases; unmatched junction bases: 3. The germline V gene encodes CDR1 SNHLY and CDR2 FYNNEI. The CDR3 is 13 residues long. CDR3 loop: CASSRDRGYEQYF. CDR3 sequence (DNA): TGTGCCAGCAGCCGGGACAGGGGTTACGAGCAGTACTTC. The full variable domain, with the rest looked up from reference TRBV2 and TRBJ2-7, is EPEVTQTPSHQVTQMGQEVILRCVPISNHLYFYWYRQILGQKVEFLVSFYNNEISEKSEIFDDQFSVERPDGSNFTLKIRSTKLEDSAMYFCASSRDRGYEQYFGPGTRLTVT.

The V gene is TRBV7-6, the J gene TRBJ2-7; 7 bases agree with TRBD2. Germline CDR1 SGHVS, CDR2 FNYEAQ. There are 16 residues in the CDR3. V shed 2 bases and J 6 bases; nucleotides not matched to a gene: 13. CDR3 coding DNA: TGTGCCAGCAGCTTACGGCGCGGCGGGAGTAGCCTCGAGCAGTACTTC. Protein: CASSLRRGGSSLEQYF. The full variable domain, completed using reference TRBV7-6 and TRBJ2-7, is GAGVSQSPRYKVTKRGQDVALRCDPISGHVSLYWYRQALGQGPEFLTYFNYEAQQDKSGLPNDRFSAERPEGSISTLTIQRTEQRDSAMYRCASSLRRGGSSLEQYFGPGTRLTVT.

The V and J genes are TRBV9 and TRBJ1-4; D unclear. CDR1 is SGDLS, CDR2 YYNGEE, per germline. The V and J ends lost 0 bases and 10 bases respectively, with 7 bases between them. CDR3 length: 12 amino acids. The CDR3 loop reads CASSVADGKLFF. Here the CDR3 DNA reads TGTGCCAGCAGCGTAGCGGACGGAAAACTGTTTTTT. Full variable domain (rest looked up from reference TRBV9 and TRBJ1-4): DSGVTQTPKHLITATGQRVTLRCSPRSGDLSVYWYQQSLDQGLQFLIQYYNGEERAKGNILERFSAQQFPDLHSELNLSSLELGDSALYFCASSVADGKLFFGSGTQLSVL.

The gene calls are TRBV7-2 and TRBJ2-1; TRBD2 matches 7 bases. Germline loops: CDR1 SGHTA, CDR2 FQGNSA. V trimming: 2 bases; J trimming: 4 bases; junction bases outside the gene matches: 14. The CDR3 spans 18 residues. CDR3 sequence (DNA): TGTGCCAGCAGCTTAAAAGGCCTAGCGGACTCTATTTACAATGAGCAGTTCTTC. It translates to CASSLKGLADSIYNEQFF. The full variable domain, rest sourced from reference TRBV7-2 and TRBJ2-1, is GAGVSQSPSNKVTEKGKDVELRCDPISGHTALYWYRQSLGQGLEFLIYFQGNSAPDKSGLPSDRFSAERTGGSVSTLTIQRTQQEDSAVYLCASSLKGLADSIYNEQFFGPGTRLTVL.